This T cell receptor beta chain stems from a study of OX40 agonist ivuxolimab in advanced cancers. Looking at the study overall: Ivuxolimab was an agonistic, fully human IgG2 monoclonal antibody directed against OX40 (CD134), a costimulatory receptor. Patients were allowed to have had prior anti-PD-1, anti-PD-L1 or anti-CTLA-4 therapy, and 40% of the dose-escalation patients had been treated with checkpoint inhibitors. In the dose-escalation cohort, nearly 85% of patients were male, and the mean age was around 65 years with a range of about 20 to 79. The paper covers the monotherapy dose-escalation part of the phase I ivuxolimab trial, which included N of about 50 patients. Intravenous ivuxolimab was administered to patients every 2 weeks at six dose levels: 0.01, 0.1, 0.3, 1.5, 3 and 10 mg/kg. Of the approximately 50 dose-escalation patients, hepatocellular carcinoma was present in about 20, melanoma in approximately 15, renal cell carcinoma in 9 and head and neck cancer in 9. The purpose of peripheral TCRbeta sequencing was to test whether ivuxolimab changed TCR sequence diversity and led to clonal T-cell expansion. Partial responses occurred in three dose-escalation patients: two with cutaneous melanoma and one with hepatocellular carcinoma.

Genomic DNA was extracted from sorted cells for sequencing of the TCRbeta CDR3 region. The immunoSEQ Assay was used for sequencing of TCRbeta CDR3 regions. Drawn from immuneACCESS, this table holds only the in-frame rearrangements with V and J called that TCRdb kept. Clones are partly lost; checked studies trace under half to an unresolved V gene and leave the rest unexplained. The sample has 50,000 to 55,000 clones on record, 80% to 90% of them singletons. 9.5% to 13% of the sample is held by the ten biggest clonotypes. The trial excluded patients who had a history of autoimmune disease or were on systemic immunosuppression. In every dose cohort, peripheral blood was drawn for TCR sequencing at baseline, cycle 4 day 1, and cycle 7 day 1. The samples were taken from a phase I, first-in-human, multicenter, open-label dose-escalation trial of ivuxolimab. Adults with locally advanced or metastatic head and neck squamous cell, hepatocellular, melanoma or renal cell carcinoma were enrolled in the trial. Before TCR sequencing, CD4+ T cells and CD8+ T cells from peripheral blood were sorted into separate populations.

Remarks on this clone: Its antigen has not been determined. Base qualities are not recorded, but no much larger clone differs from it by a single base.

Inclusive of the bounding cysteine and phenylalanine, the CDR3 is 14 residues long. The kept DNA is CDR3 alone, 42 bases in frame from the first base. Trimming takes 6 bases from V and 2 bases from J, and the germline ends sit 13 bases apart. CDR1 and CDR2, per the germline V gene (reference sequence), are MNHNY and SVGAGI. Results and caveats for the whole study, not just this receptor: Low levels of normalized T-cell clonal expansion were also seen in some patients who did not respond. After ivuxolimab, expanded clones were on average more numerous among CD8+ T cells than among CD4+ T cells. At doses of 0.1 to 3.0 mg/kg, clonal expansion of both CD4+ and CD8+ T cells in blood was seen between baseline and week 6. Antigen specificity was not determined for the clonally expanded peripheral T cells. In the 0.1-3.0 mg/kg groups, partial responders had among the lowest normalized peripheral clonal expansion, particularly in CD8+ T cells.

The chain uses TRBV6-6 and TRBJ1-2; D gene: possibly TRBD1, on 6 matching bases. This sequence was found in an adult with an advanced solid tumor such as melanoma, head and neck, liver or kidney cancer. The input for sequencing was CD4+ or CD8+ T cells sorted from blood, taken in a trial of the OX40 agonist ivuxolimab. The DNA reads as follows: TGTGCCAGCAGGACCGGACAGAACAACTATGGCTACACCTTC. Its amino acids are CASRTGQNNYGYTF.